This T cell receptor beta chain came from a study of T cells expressing NK-cell markers. Study information: Sorted CD3+CD56+NKG2C+, CD3+CD56+NKG2C- and CD3+CD56-NKG2C+ T-cell subsets were beta-chain profiled. Out of eight donors sequenced, seven tested HCMV-seropositive and the remaining one seronegative.

The CDR3 is made up of 15 amino acids. Germline lookup yields CDR1 SGHRS and CDR2 YFSETQ. Reanalyzing the 5' RACE reads, TCRdb keeps one entry per CDR3 protein, without DNA. The sample holds about 460,000 distinct CDR3 sequences. The chain is built from TRBV5-1 and TRBJ2-1. The sequence derives from a woman aged 45 to 65 in good health. Input material: blood T cells: a sorted CD56 or NKG2C T cell subset, CD4+ or CD8+ T cells, or bulk PBMC T cells (not recorded which). The CDR3 sequence is CASSLGYLESNEQFF. The full variable domain, its missing parts supplied by reference TRBV5-1 and TRBJ2-1, is KAGVTQTPRYLIKTRGQQVTLSCSPISGHRSVSWYQQTPGQGLQFLFEYFSETQRNKGNFPGRFSGRQFSNSRSEMNVSTLELGDSALYLCASSLGYLESNEQFFGPGTRLTVL.